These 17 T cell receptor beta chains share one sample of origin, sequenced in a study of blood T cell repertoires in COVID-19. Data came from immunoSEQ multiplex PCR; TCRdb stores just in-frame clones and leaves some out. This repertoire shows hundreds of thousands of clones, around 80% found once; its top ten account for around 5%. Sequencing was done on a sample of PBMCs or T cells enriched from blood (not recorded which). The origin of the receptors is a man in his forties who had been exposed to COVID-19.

The CDR3 region is CASSIRVSRNTEAFF. As DNA, the CDR3 is TGTGCCAGCAGCATCAGGGTCTCAAGGAACACTGAAGCTTTCTTT. The genes are TRBV7-2 and TRBJ1-1; a possible D gene is TRBD1 (5 bases). From germline, CDR1 is SGHTA and CDR2 FQGNSA. The length of the CDR3 is 15 residues. The V end lost 5 bases, the J end lost 1 base, and 14 bases lay between the germline ends.

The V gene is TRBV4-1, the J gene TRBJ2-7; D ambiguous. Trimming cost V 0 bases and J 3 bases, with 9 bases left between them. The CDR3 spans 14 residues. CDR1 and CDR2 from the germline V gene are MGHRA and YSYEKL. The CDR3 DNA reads TGCGCCAGCAGCCAAGACCACACCAACTACGAGCAGTACTTC. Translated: CASSQDHTNYEQYF.

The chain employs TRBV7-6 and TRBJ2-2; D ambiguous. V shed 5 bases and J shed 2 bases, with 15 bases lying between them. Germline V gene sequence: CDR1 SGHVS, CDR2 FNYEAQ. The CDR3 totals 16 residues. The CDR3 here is CASSHRQTGNTGELFF. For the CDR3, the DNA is TGTGCCAGCAGCCACCGACAAACTGGAAACACCGGGGAGCTGTTTTTT.

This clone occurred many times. DNA of the CDR3: TGCGCCAGCATGTCCAGTTTTGGAAACACCATATATTTT. Its translation is CASMSSFGNTIYF. The V gene is TRBV5-1, the J gene TRBJ1-3; D is uncertain. The CDR3 spans 13 residues. Germline loops: CDR1 SGHRS, CDR2 YFSETQ. V lost 6 bases and J lost 3, with 10 bases in between.

CDR3 in DNA: TGTGCCAGCACTCCCCAGGCCCGCAACAATGAGCAGTTCTTC. Its protein product is CASTPQARNNEQFF. This chain links TRBV11-2 with TRBJ2-1; D is unclear. The germline V and J ends were trimmed by 7 bases and 5 bases, with 15 bases remaining between them. This CDR3 comprises 14 residues. Germline V gene data show CDR1 as SGHAT and CDR2 as FQNNGV.

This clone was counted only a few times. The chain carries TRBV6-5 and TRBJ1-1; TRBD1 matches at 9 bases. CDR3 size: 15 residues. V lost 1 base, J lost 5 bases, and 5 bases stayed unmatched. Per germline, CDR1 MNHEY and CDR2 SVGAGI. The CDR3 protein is CASSYFGQGKTEAFF. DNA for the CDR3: TGTGCCAGCAGTTACTTCGGACAGGGGAAAACTGAAGCTTTCTTT.

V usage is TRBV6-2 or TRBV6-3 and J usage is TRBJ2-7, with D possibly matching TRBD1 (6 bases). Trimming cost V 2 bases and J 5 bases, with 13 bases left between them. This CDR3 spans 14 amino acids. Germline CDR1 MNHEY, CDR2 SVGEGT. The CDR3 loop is CASSYRGRGNEQYF. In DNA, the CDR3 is TGTGCCAGCAGTTACAGGGGGAGAGGCAACGAGCAGTACTTC.

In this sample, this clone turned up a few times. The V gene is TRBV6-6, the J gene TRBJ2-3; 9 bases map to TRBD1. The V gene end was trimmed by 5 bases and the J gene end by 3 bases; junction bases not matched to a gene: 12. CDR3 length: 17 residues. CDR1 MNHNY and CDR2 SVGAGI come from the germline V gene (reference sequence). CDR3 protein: CASSPGQGRGGTDTQYF. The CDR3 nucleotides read TGTGCCAGCAGTCCGGGACAGGGCCGGGGTGGGACAGATACGCAGTATTTT.

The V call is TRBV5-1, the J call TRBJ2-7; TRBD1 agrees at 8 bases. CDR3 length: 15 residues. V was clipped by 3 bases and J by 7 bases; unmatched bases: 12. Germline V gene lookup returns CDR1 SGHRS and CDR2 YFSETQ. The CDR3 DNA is TGCGCCAGCAGCTGGGGGGACAGGCCCCAGGCGGAGCAGTACTTC. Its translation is CASSWGDRPQAEQYF.

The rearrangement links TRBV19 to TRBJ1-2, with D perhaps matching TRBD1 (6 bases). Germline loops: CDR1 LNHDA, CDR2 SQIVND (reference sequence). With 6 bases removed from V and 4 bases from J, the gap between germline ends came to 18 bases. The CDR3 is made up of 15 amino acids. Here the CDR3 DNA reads TGTGCCAGTAGCCGTGGGGTCAACAGGGCCTATGGCTACACCTTC. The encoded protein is CASSRGVNRAYGYTF.

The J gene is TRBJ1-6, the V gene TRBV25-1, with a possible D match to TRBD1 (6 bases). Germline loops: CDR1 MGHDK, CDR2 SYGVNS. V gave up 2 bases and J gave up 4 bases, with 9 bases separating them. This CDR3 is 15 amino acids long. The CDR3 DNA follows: TGTGCCAGCAGTGAACCGGGACAATATAATTCACCCCTCCACTTT. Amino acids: CASSEPGQYNSPLHF.

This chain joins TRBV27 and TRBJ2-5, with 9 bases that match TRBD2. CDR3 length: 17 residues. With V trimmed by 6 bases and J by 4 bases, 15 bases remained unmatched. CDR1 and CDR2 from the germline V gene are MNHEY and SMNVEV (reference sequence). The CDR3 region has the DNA TGTGCCAGCAGGGGAAATAGCGGGAGTGGGAGGTTAGAGACCCAGTACTTC. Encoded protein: CASRGNSGSGRLETQYF.

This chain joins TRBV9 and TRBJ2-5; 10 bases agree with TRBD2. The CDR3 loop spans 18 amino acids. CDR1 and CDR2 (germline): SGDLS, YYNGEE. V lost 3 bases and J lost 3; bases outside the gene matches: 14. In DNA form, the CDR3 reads TGTGCCAGCAGCGCCGGCCGGACTTCTAGCGGGAGTGAAGAGACCCAGTACTTC. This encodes CASSAGRTSSGSEETQYF.

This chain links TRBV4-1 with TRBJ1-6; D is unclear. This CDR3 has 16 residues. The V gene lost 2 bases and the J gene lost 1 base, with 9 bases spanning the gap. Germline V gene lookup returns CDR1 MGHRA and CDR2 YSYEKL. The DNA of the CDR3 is TGCGCCAGCAGCCAATCGGGAAGGTCCTATAATTCACCCCTCCACTTT. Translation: CASSQSGRSYNSPLHF.

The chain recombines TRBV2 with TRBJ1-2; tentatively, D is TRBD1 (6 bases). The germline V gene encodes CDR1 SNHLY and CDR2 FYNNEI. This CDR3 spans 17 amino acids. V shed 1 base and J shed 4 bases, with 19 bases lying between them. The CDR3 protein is CASSEDRKDSPPYGYTF. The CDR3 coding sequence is TGTGCCAGCAGTGAAGATAGAAAGGACAGCCCCCCCTATGGCTACACCTTC.

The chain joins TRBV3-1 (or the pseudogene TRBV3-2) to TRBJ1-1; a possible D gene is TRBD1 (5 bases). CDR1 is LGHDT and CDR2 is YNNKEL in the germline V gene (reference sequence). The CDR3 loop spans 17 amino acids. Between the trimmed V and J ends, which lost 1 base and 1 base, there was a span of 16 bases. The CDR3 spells CASSQGFGRGTNTEAFF. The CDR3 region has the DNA TGTGCCAGCAGCCAAGGTTTTGGAAGGGGTACGAACACTGAAGCTTTCTTT.

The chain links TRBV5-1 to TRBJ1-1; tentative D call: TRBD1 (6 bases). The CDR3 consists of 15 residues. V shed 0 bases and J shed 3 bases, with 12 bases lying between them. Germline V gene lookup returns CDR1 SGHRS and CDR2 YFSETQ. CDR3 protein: CASSLAQGRDTEAFF. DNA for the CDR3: TGCGCCAGCAGCTTGGCCCAGGGGCGAGACACTGAAGCTTTCTTT.